This record looks at one T cell receptor (beta chain) sequence and its context. Which antigen it targets is not known. Base qualities are missing; no much larger clone stands one base away. TCRbeta CDR3 regions were amplified from genomic DNA by means of the immunoSEQ Assay, a bias-controlled multiplex PCR. The authors' analysis ran thus. The number of nucleated cells in each sample was estimated from the amplification of reference gene primers within the assay. To quantify the absolute abundance of each unique TCRbeta CDR3 rearrangement, sequence reads were collapsed and filtered. For each sample, productive Simpson clonality was calculated as the square root of Simpson's diversity index across productive rearrangements. The clones in this table, taken by TCRdb from immuneACCESS, are in-frame only. Not every clone is retained; where verified, under half of the shortfall comes from an unresolved V gene, and the cause of the rest is unknown. The DNA was the basis for D and trimming; V, J and clone size are from that table. A total of hundreds of thousands of clones appear in this sample, around 79% of them only once. About 3.5% of the sample rests with the top ten.

CDR1 is given as MGHRA and CDR2 as YSYEKL, both from the germline V gene. Relative to germline, V is missing 2 bases and J is missing 5 bases, with 15 bases of the junction outside any gene match. The CDR3 runs 18 amino acids, cysteine and phenylalanine included. Only the CDR3 portion is preserved as DNA: 54 bases, with reading frame beginning at the first base. This sample is drawn from a study of blood T cell repertoires in COVID-19 (TCRdb year 2020). Regarding the complete study: Samples from collaborators originated in the United States, Italy and Spain and spanned both the acute and convalescent phases of COVID-19. The prospective study material was composed of cDNA or gDNA derived from T cells, B-cell-depleted T cells, or PBMCs. Deeply sampled blood TCRbeta repertoires from subjects exposed to, actively infected with, or recovered from COVID-19 were included in the dataset. The repertoires were released in a freely available public database intended as a resource for research on the immune response to SARS-CoV-2. The samples were drawn from two sources: the first 160 participants of the ongoing ImmuneRACE study, and fewer than 1,500 subjects contributed by 6 global collaborators. Nearly every sample came with metadata listing a de-identified subject ID, COVID-19 status, age in years and sex. Where available, HLA class I and class II types were obtained from metadata supplied by the sample provider rather than from assay-based typing.

The collaborating institutions used their own protocols to collect whole blood in K2EDTA tubes. For TCRbeta analysis, collaborators shipped samples in one of three forms: frozen whole blood, isolated PBMCs, or DNA extracted from either of those sample types. Results the study describes overall, beyond this receptor: How much clinical and demographic metadata was included differed by source and by participant, and the metadata was provided uncurated.

The rearrangement combines TRBV4-1 with TRBJ2-1, and 7 bases in between align with TRBD2. The receptor was derived from an elderly woman with acute or convalescent COVID-19. The specimen was peripheral blood. The encoded CDR3 is CASSQSPQRGTSNNEQFF. The DNA reads TGCGCCAGCAGCCAAAGCCCGCAGCGGGGAACTTCTAACAATGAGCAGTTCTTC.